The source of this T cell receptor beta chain is a study of blood T cell repertoires in COVID-19. Across the whole study: Sites in the United States, Italy and Spain provided acute and convalescent COVID-19 samples.

The data were produced by immunoSEQ multiplex PCR, yet TCRdb's version contains in-frame clones alone and is incomplete. The sample lists around 65,000 clones; roughly three quarters were seen once. The CDR3 loop spans 14 amino acids. Germline V gene data show CDR1 as MNHEY and CDR2 as SMNVEV (reference sequence). The junction had 4 bases not matched to a gene; V was cut back by 6 bases and J by 0 bases. This clone was counted a few times. This TCR was sampled from a human donor in a cohort sampled during active COVID-19. V and J are TRBV27 and TRBJ2-7, with 8 bases lining up with TRBD1. Sequencing was done on a sample of peripheral blood. CDR3 sequence: CASRRGTGSYEQYF. In DNA form, the CDR3 reads TGTGCCAGCAGAAGAGGGACAGGCTCCTACGAGCAGTACTTC.